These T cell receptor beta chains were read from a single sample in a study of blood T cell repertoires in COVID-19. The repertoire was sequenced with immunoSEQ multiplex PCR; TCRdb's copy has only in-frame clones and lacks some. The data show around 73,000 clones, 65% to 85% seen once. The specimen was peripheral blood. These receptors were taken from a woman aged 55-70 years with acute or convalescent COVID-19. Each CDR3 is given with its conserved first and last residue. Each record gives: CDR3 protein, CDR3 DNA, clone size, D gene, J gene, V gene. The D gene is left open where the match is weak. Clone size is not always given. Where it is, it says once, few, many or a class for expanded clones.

CASSLGTGVPFF | TGTGCCAGCAGCTTAGGGACAGGGGTCCCCTTCTTC | NA | TRBD1 | TRBJ2-1 | TRBV11-2
CASSPTSGGLNEQFF | TGTGCCAGCAGTCCTACTAGCGGGGGTTTAAATGAGCAGTTCTTC | NA | TRBD2 | TRBJ2-1 | TRBV2
CASTAGQGAREQYF | TGTGCCAGCACGGCGGGACAGGGGGCGCGGGAGCAGTACTTC | NA | TRBD1 | TRBJ2-7 | TRBV9
CASSLTGDIGSPLHF | TGTGCCAGCAGCTTGACAGGGGATATAGGTTCACCCCTCCACTTT | NA | TRBD1 | TRBJ1-6 | TRBV7-9
CAITAEAGQGGYGYTF | TGTGCCATCACCGCCGAAGCGGGACAGGGGGGTTATGGCTACACCTTC | NA | TRBD1 | TRBJ1-2 | TRBV10-3
CASSSRTANGYTF | TGTGCCAGCAGCTCACGGACAGCCAACGGCTACACCTTC | few | NA | TRBJ1-2 | TRBV7-2
CASSSLRTGSIYNEQFF | TGTGCCAGCAGCTCCCTTAGGACAGGGTCTATATACAATGAGCAGTTCTTC | NA | TRBD1 | TRBJ2-1 | TRBV11-2
CASSPGQPSEKLFF | TGTGCCAGCAGCCCCGGACAGCCATCCGAAAAACTGTTTTTT | NA | NA | TRBJ1-4 | TRBV9
CACGSQLNQPQHF | TGTGCCTGTGGGAGCCAACTTAATCAGCCCCAGCATTTT | NA | NA | TRBJ1-5 | TRBV12-3/TRBV12-4
CASNQDRVNYGYTF | TGTGCCAGCAACCAGGACAGGGTTAACTATGGCTACACCTTC | few | TRBD1 | TRBJ1-2 | TRBV5-4
CASSLNPQGVYTGELFF | TGTGCCAGCAGCTTAAACCCACAGGGGGTGTACACCGGGGAGCTGTTTTTT | NA | TRBD1 | TRBJ2-2 | TRBV7-3
CSAETAPGNTIYF | TGCAGCGCCGAGACAGCTCCGGGAAACACCATATATTTT | NA | NA | TRBJ1-3 | TRBV29-1
CAISESAAEQYF | TGTGCCATCAGTGAATCAGCGGCCGAGCAGTACTTC | NA | NA | TRBJ2-7 | TRBV10-3
CASSLGYDNEQFF | TGTGCCAGCAGCCTAGGATACGACAATGAGCAGTTCTTC | NA | NA | TRBJ2-1 | TRBV12-3/TRBV12-4
CASRLAYDRNTEAFF | TGTGCAAGTCGCTTAGCTTATGACAGGAACACTGAAGCTTTCTTT | NA | NA | TRBJ1-1 | TRBV12-2
CASSSGAGSVNEQYF | TGCGCCAGCAGCTCCGGGGCGGGGTCCGTCAACGAGCAGTACTTC | NA | NA | TRBJ2-7 | TRBV5-1
CASSLGEADTQYF | TGTGCCAGCAGTTTAGGTGAGGCAGATACGCAGTATTTT | NA | NA | TRBJ2-3 | TRBV12-3/TRBV12-4
CASSQGISGRITSYNEQFF | TGTGCCAGCAGCCAAGGGATTAGCGGGAGGATAACATCCTACAATGAGCAGTTCTTC | NA | TRBD2 | TRBJ2-1 | TRBV14
CASSFNRGQETQYF | TGTGCCAGCAGCTTTAACAGGGGACAGGAGACCCAGTACTTC | NA | TRBD1 | TRBJ2-5 | TRBV7-6
CASSLQYSGNTIYF | TGTGCCAGCAGTTTACAGTACTCTGGAAACACCATATATTTT | few | NA | TRBJ1-3 | TRBV28
CASSPTMLTMNTEAFF | TGTGCCAGTAGTCCTACGATGCTCACCATGAACACTGAAGCTTTCTTT | NA | NA | TRBJ1-1 | TRBV19
CASNRDLDGYTF | TGTGCCAGCAACCGGGACTTGGATGGCTACACCTTC | NA | NA | TRBJ1-2 | TRBV7-9
CSVGNLGQVSGYTF | TGCAGCGTTGGAAACCTGGGACAGGTCTCCGGCTACACCTTC | many | TRBD1 | TRBJ1-2 | TRBV29-1
CASSLTGVGNTIYF | TGTGCCAGCAGTTTAACAGGGGTTGGAAACACCATATATTTT | NA | TRBD1 | TRBJ1-3 | TRBV2
CASSLGRGDYNEQFF | TGTGCCAGCAGCTTAGGGCGGGGGGACTACAATGAGCAGTTCTTC | NA | TRBD2 | TRBJ2-1 | TRBV7-6
CASSSSGTVKQPQHF | TGTGCCAGCAGTTCCTCCGGGACAGTTAAACAGCCCCAGCATTTT | NA | TRBD1 | TRBJ1-5 | TRBV6-5
CASSEGIRTGAWTEAFF | TGTGCCAGCAGTGAAGGGATAAGGACAGGGGCGTGGACTGAAGCTTTCTTT | NA | TRBD1 | TRBJ1-1 | TRBV6-1
CASSIRGTEAFF | TGTGCCAGTAGTATCAGGGGCACTGAAGCTTTCTTT | NA | NA | TRBJ1-1 | TRBV19
CAISQGSGGYGYTF | TGTGCCATCAGTCAGGGTTCAGGGGGATATGGCTACACCTTC | NA | TRBD1 | TRBJ1-2 | TRBV10-3
CASSALYGQSYGYTF | TGCGCCAGCAGCGCCCTTTATGGGCAAAGCTATGGCTACACCTTC | NA | NA | TRBJ1-2 | TRBV5-1
CASSYRGQADTQYF | TGTGCCAGCAGCTACAGGGGGCAGGCAGATACGCAGTATTTT | NA | TRBD1 | TRBJ2-3 | TRBV9
CASSYGTSRDTQYF | TGTGCCAGCAGTTACGGGACTAGCAGAGATACGCAGTATTTT | NA | TRBD2 | TRBJ2-3 | TRBV27
CSATQSLDSYEQYF | TGCAGCGCGACTCAAAGTTTAGACTCCTACGAGCAGTACTTC | NA | NA | TRBJ2-7 | TRBV29-1
CASSQGGLAGGQETQYF | TGTGCCAGCAGCCAAGGGGGACTAGCGGGAGGGCAGGAGACCCAGTACTTC | NA | TRBD2 | TRBJ2-5 | TRBV3-1/TRBV3-2
CASTPAVTSGSREQYF | TGTGCCAGCACCCCTGCCGTGACTAGCGGGAGTAGGGAGCAGTACTTC | once | TRBD2 | TRBJ2-7 | TRBV5-5
CASSIGQGAEAFF | TGCGCCAGCAGTATCGGACAGGGGGCTGAAGCTTTCTTT | once | TRBD1 | TRBJ1-1 | TRBV5-1
CASSPGGKATNEKLFF | TGTGCCAGCTCACCGGGGGGAAAAGCAACTAATGAAAAACTGTTTTTT | NA | NA | TRBJ1-4 | TRBV18
CASSFDQSTNEKLFF | TGTGCCAGCAGCTTTGATCAGTCAACTAATGAAAAACTGTTTTTT | NA | NA | TRBJ1-4 | TRBV5-8
CASSQGSLQGLELFF | TGTGCCAGCAGCCAAGGATCATTACAGGGCTTGGAGCTGTTTTTT | few | NA | TRBJ2-2 | TRBV14
CASSVADKNTEAFF | TGTGCCAGCAGCGTAGCGGACAAAAACACTGAAGCTTTCTTT | NA | NA | TRBJ1-1 | TRBV9
CASSLGGTSGGEQYF | TGTGCCAGCAGCTTAGGGGGGACTAGCGGGGGCGAGCAGTACTTC | once | TRBD2 | TRBJ2-7 | TRBV7-8
CASSYSIGNTDTQYF | TGTGCCAGCAGTTACTCTATCGGGAACACAGATACGCAGTATTTT | NA | NA | TRBJ2-3 | TRBV6-2/TRBV6-3
CASRGLAGGLSNYEQYF | TGCGCCAGCAGGGGACTAGCGGGAGGTCTTTCAAATTACGAGCAGTACTTC | NA | TRBD2 | TRBJ2-7 | TRBV5-1
CAWHRDRARQGYGYTF | TGTGCCTGGCACCGGGACAGGGCCAGGCAAGGCTATGGCTACACCTTC | NA | TRBD1 | TRBJ1-2 | TRBV30
CASSQFREEANYGYTF | TGTGCCAGCAGCCAGTTCAGGGAGGAGGCTAACTATGGCTACACCTTC | NA | NA | TRBJ1-2 | TRBV14
CATSEGLAGASDTQYF | TGTGCCACCAGTGAGGGACTAGCGGGGGCCTCAGATACGCAGTATTTT | NA | TRBD2 | TRBJ2-3 | TRBV24-1
CASNLGATSGSVSSYNEQFF | TGTGCCAGTAATCTAGGGGCAACTAGCGGGAGTGTCAGCTCCTACAATGAGCAGTTCTTC | NA | TRBD2 | TRBJ2-1 | TRBV19
CASSVFLVGGSNSPLHF | TGTGCCAGTAGCGTGTTTTTAGTCGGGGGTAGTAATTCACCCCTCCACTTT | NA | NA | TRBJ1-6 | TRBV19
CASSEPLRTSGLSYEQYF | TGCGCCAGCAGTGAACCCCTAAGGACTAGCGGACTGTCCTACGAGCAGTACTTC | NA | TRBD2 | TRBJ2-7 | TRBV10-2
CASSRRGVNEQFF | TGTGCCAGCAGCAGGCGGGGGGTCAATGAGCAGTTCTTC | NA | TRBD2 | TRBJ2-1 | TRBV11-3
CASRPSGGYHASTDTQYF | TGTGCCAGCAGACCTTCCGGCGGGTATCACGCCTCCACAGATACGCAGTATTTT | NA | NA | TRBJ2-3 | TRBV6-4
CASSFSTGVIGYTF | TGTGCCAGCAGTTTTTCGACAGGGGTAATCGGCTACACCTTC | NA | TRBD1 | TRBJ1-2 | TRBV28
CASSERQGGTDTQYF | TGTGCCAGCAGCGAGAGACAGGGGGGCACAGATACGCAGTATTTT | NA | TRBD1 | TRBJ2-3 | TRBV9